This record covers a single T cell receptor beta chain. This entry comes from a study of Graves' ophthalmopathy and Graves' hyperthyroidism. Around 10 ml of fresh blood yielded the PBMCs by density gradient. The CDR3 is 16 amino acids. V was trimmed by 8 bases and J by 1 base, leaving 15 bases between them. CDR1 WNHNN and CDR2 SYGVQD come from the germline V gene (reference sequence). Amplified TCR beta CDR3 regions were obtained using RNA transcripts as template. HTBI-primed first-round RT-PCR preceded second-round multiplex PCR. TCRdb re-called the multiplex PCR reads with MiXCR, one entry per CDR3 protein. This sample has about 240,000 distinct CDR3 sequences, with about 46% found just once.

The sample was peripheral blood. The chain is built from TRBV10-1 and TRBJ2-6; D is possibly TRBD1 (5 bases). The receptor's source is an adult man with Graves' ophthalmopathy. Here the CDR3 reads CASPRTSPSGANVLTF. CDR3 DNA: TGCGCCAGCCCCCGGACAAGTCCATCTGGGGCCAACGTCCTGACTTTC.